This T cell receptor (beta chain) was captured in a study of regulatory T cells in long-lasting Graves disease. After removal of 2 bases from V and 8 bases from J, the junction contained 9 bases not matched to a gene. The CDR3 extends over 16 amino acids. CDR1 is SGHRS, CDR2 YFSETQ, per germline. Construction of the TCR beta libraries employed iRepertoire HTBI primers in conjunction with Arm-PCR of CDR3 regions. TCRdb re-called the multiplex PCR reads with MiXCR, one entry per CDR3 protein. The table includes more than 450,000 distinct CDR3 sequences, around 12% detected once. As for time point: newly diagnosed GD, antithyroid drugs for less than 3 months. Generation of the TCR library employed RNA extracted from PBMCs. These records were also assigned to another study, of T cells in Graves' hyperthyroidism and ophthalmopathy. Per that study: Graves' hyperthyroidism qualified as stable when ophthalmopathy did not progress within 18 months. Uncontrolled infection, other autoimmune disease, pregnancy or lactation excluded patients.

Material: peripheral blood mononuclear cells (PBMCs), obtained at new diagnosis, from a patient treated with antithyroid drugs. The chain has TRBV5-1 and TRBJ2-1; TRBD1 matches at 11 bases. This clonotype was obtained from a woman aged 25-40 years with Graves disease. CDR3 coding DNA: TGCGCCAGCAGCTTAACCGGGACAGGGGGTCGTGATGAGCAGTTCTTC. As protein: CASSLTGTGGRDEQFF.